Listed here are 5 T cell receptor beta chains from one sample, sequenced in a study of metastatic and nonmetastatic thyroid tumors. TCRdb re-called clones via MiXCR from the PCR reads. The repertoire holds some 22,000 clones, with about 22% as singletons. Not a single patient had been given any form of treatment at any point before undergoing thyroid surgery. The sequenced material came from tumor tissue. The origin of the receptors is a female donor with papillary thyroid cancer or a benign thyroid nodule (not recorded which). Some clones in this sample may be carry-over from other donors' samples.

Only a few counts were recorded for this clone. The chain couples TRBV12-3 or TRBV12-4 to TRBJ1-5; D is perhaps TRBD1 (5 bases). V was pared by 8 bases and J by 0 bases, with 8 bases between. The CDR3 spans 13 residues. CDR3 DNA sequence: TGTGCCAGCCGGGGCGATAGCAATCAGCCCCAGCATTTT. It codes for CASRGDSNQPQHF.

The chain recombines TRBV11-2 with TRBJ1-1; D is unresolved. The CDR3 has 14 amino acids. From germline, CDR1 is SGHAT and CDR2 FQNNGV. Between the trimmed V and J ends, which lost 3 bases and 1 base, there was a span of 9 bases. The CDR3 bases are TGTGCCAGCAGCTTTCATAAGGGGAACACTGAAGCTTTCTTT. Translated: CASSFHKGNTEAFF.

In this sample, this clone turned up a few times. CDR3 loop: CASSIIHDETYEQYF. The DNA of the CDR3 is TGTGCCAGTAGTATAATTCATGACGAAACCTACGAGCAGTACTTC. This chain connects TRBV19 to TRBJ2-7, with D unclear. The CDR3 consists of 15 residues. Trimming stripped 2 bases from V and 2 bases from J, with 13 bases between. Germline values: CDR1 LNHDA, CDR2 SQIVND (reference sequence).

The chain couples TRBV28 to TRBJ1-3; D is uncertain. Per germline, CDR1 MDHEN and CDR2 SYDVKM. The CDR3 sequence is 16 residues long. V gave up 7 bases and J gave up 0 bases, with 16 bases separating them. This chain's CDR3 is CASIPGWPSSGNTIYF. CDR3 coding DNA: TGTGCCAGCATCCCCGGATGGCCGAGCTCTGGAAACACCATATATTTT.

In this sample, this clone turned up many times. V is TRBV20-1 and J is TRBJ1-1; a possible D gene is TRBD1 (6 bases). This CDR3 has 13 residues. CDR1 is DFQATT and CDR2 is SNEGSKA in the germline V gene (reference sequence). Trimming cost V 5 bases and J 5 bases, with 15 bases left between them. CDR3 region: CSAYPQGSTEAFF. The CDR3 DNA follows: TGCAGTGCTTACCCACAGGGATCTACTGAAGCTTTCTTT.